This T cell receptor (beta chain) was identified in a study of cytomegalovirus exposure and HLA in healthy donors. Across the whole study: The roughly 120 validation repertoires matched the 500 to 750 first-cohort repertoires in platform, a later analysis reported. Whole-study results and caveats: The classifier was said to identify cytomegalovirus status with high specificity and sensitivity. Rare TCR sequences dominated, though some public TCRs recurred in many donors.

TCRdb's copy holds only in-frame clones and misses some; the assay was immunoSEQ multiplex PCR. The repertoire holds roughly 200,000 clones, 86% seen once, with around 7.2% in the top ten. While the first cohort had 600 to 850 subjects, the donors belonged to the separate validation cohort of more than 95 subjects. V was clipped by 7 bases and J by 2 bases; unmatched bases: 9. Germline values: CDR1 MNHNS, CDR2 SASEGT. CDR3 size: 15 residues. A remark on this clone: Its antigen remains unknown.

Input material: PBMCs. This clonotype was sampled from a man aged 25-45 years in good health and CMV-seropositive. V gene TRBV6-1 combines with J gene TRBJ2-7, with 9 bases lining up with TRBD1. The CDR3 sequence is CASTPLRTGAYEQYF. The CDR3, as DNA: TGTGCCAGCACCCCATTACGGACAGGGGCCTACGAGCAGTACTTC.